This record covers a single T cell receptor beta chain. Its antigen is unidentified. The data were obtained in a study of cytomegalovirus exposure and HLA in healthy donors. As for the study in general: A subsequent analysis reported that the 95 to 150 validation repertoires were produced on the same platform that had also been used for the approximately 710 first-cohort repertoires.

Trimming shortened V by 7 bases and J by 0 bases, and 18 bases separated the two germline ends. This CDR3 is built from 16 residues. Germline V CDR1 and CDR2: SNHLY, FYNNEI. Findings and caveats of the study: Most TCR sequences showed up rarely, but some public TCRs showed up in many donors. In vitro checks showed that three CMV-associated chains really do target CMV antigens.

The table came from immunoSEQ multiplex PCR; TCRdb's copy has only in-frame clones and leaves some out. The profile shows fewer than 200,000 clones, approximately 83% of them singletons. The sample consisted of PBMCs. This chain connects TRBV2 to TRBJ1-2; the D is unclear. The sequence derives from a woman aged 18-29 years in good health and CMV-seropositive. The CDR3 nucleotides read TGTGCCAGCAAACCCCCATGGCAGGCCCCTAACTATGGCTACACCTTC. Translated: CASKPPWQAPNYGYTF. Full variable domain (missing parts from reference TRBV2 and TRBJ1-2): EPEVTQTPSHQVTQMGQEVILRCVPISNHLYFYWYRQILGQKVEFLVSFYNNEISEKSEIFDDQFSVERPDGSNFTLKIRSTKLEDSAMYFCASKPPWQAPNYGYTFGSGTRLTVV.